The 15 T cell receptor beta chains in this list originate from one sample, sequenced in a study of vaccination and CD4 T cells after COVID-19. The Oncomine TCR Beta short-read assay generated sequence data from the DNA of cultured CD4+ T cells. A single record per CDR3 protein comes from TCRdb applying MiXCR to the PCR reads. The data contain 15,000 to 20,000 distinct CDR3 sequences, around 74% of them singletons. Documented treatment: roughly 10-day PBMC culture with coronavirus spike peptide pools or control peptides (ViraFEST assay). Antigens of these TCRs are unknown. Specimen: CD4+ T cells from blood, cultured in vitro. Every receptor here comes from a human donor who had recovered from COVID-19.

Concerning this clonotype: The junction and the germline gene differ at one end; a read error may be behind it. The CDR3 sequence is CATSPRGAGDTGELFF. The CDR3 nucleotides are TGTGCCACCAGCCCTCGAGGGGCGGGAGACACCGGGGAGCTGTTTTTT. The genes are TRBV7-2 and TRBJ2-2, with 7 bases identical to TRBD2. Germline assignment: CDR1 SGHTA and CDR2 FQGNSA. There are 16 residues in the CDR3.

CDR3 in amino acids: CATSGGYEQYF. CDR3 bases: TGTGCCACCAGTGGAGGGTACGAGCAGTACTTC. V usage is TRBV24-1 and J usage is TRBJ2-7; D perhaps matches TRBD2 (5 bases). The V end was cut by 5 bases, the J end by 4 bases, with 5 bases between. This CDR3 comprises 11 residues. The germline V gene has CDR1 KGHDR and CDR2 SFDVKD.

The CDR3 region is CAWSVRAGLSGQPQHF. The CDR3 nucleotides are TGTGCCTGGAGTGTACGGGCAGGGCTTTCAGGTCAGCCCCAGCATTTT. The rearrangement joins TRBV30 to TRBJ1-5, with D maybe TRBD1 (5 bases). The germline V gene has CDR1 GTSNPN and CDR2 SVGIG (reference sequence). This CDR3 contains 16 residues. Trimming cost V 0 bases and J 6 bases, with 18 bases left between them.

The CDR3 spells CASSDRGRVGNIQYF. The CDR3 DNA reads as TGTGCCAGCAGTGACAGGGGGCGGGTTGGAAACATTCAGTACTTC. This chain connects TRBV6-1 to TRBJ2-4; 8 bases map to TRBD1. This CDR3 spans 15 amino acids. After removal of 3 bases from V and 6 bases from J, the junction contained 7 bases not matched to a gene. The germline V gene encodes CDR1 MNHNS and CDR2 SASEGT.

The J gene is TRBJ1-5, the V gene TRBV6-1; 9 bases agree with TRBD1. The CDR3 has 15 residues. Germline-derived CDR1 and CDR2 are MNHNS and SASEGT. The V gene end was trimmed by 6 bases and the J gene end by 4 bases; junction bases not matched to a gene: 7. Here the CDR3 DNA reads TGTGCCAGCAGCCTCGGACAGGGGAAGAATCAGCCCCAGCATTTT. As protein: CASSLGQGKNQPQHF.

This clonotype was recorded a few times. V and J are TRBV11-3 and TRBJ2-3; the match to TRBD2 covers 10 bases. The V gene end was trimmed by 1 base and the J gene end by 2 bases; junction bases not matched to a gene: 18. This CDR3 spans 21 amino acids. Per germline, CDR1 SGHNT and CDR2 YENEEA. The DNA of the CDR3 is TGTGCCAGCAGCTTAGTTAGGGTCAGGGAGACTAGCGGGCCCTACACAGATACGCAGTATTTT. Translating gives CASSLVRVRETSGPYTDTQYF.

The rearrangement joins TRBV6-2 or TRBV6-3 to TRBJ2-6; 13 bases are shared with TRBD2. Germline CDR1 and CDR2: MNHEY and SVGEGT. Germline trimming cut 7 bases from V and 3 bases from J; bases unmatched to any gene: 21. This CDR3 contains 22 residues. CDR3 coding DNA: TGTGCCAGCACCACGCAAGGAGCCGGGACTAGCGGGACTATTAGTGGGGCCAACGTCCTGACTTTC. This gives the protein CASTTQGAGTSGTISGANVLTF.

The rearrangement joins TRBV20-1 to TRBJ1-1; D gene unclear. This CDR3 is 14 amino acids long. Germline CDR1 is DFQATT and CDR2 is SNEGSKA (reference sequence). The V end was cut by 5 bases, the J end by 1 base, with 14 bases between. The CDR3 coding sequence is TGCAGTGCTTACCAACCGGCCGAGAACACTGAAGCTTTCTTT. This gives the protein CSAYQPAENTEAFF.

This chain links TRBV20-1 with TRBJ2-5, with 11 positions matching TRBD2. Trimming took 4 bases from V and 6 from J; bases not matched to a gene: 16. Germline loops: CDR1 DFQATT, CDR2 SNEGSKA (reference sequence). The CDR3 extends over 17 amino acids. The CDR3 sequence is CSATANARLAGTKTQYF. The CDR3 region has the DNA TGCAGTGCTACCGCAAACGCCCGACTAGCGGGAACCAAGACCCAGTACTTC.

This rearrangement joins TRBV20-1 to TRBJ1-1; D unclear. CDR1 is DFQATT, CDR2 SNEGSKA, per germline (reference sequence). With 4 bases removed from V and 10 bases from J, the gap between germline ends came to 19 bases. This CDR3 spans 13 amino acids. CDR3: CSATQATTAPAFF. The CDR3, as DNA: TGCAGTGCTACCCAAGCGACCACCGCCCCAGCTTTCTTT.

V and J are TRBV29-1 and TRBJ2-3, with D possibly being TRBD2 (6 bases). V was clipped by 1 base and J by 2 bases, with 7 bases between them. This CDR3 spans 13 amino acids. Germline lookup yields CDR1 SQVTM and CDR2 ANQGSEA. DNA for the CDR3: TGCAGCGTTGAAGGGACTACCACAGATACGCAGTATTTT. Its translation is CSVEGTTTDTQYF.

This rearrangement joins TRBV7-2 to TRBJ2-5, with unresolved D. CDR3 length: 12 residues. The V end lost 6 bases, the J end lost 5 bases, and 10 bases lay between the germline ends. The germline V gene encodes CDR1 SGHTA and CDR2 FQGNSA. The CDR3 sequence: CASSLRMETQYF. The CDR3 nucleotides read TGTGCCAGCAGTCTTAGAATGGAGACCCAGTACTTC.

A single count supports this clonotype. The chain employs TRBV11-2 and TRBJ2-5; no reliable D call. The CDR3 has 13 amino acids. Germline CDR1 reads SGHAT; CDR2 reads FQNNGV. Trimming shortened V by 3 bases and J by 5 bases, and 10 bases separated the two germline ends. The chain's CDR3 is CASSFRRRETQYF. CDR3 nucleotide sequence: TGTGCCAGCAGCTTTCGACGTCGGGAGACCCAGTACTTC.

This chain connects TRBV7-9 to TRBJ2-7; weak D call: TRBD1 (5 bases). V lost 5 bases and J 6 bases, leaving 11 bases between the germline ends. CDR1 and CDR2 (germline): SEHNR, FQNEAQ (reference sequence). There are 12 residues in the CDR3. In DNA form, the CDR3 reads TGTGCCAGCAGCGATCGACAGCGCGAGCAGTACTTC. Amino acid sequence: CASSDRQREQYF.

V usage is TRBV7-3 and J usage is TRBJ2-3; D not certain. V dropped 3 bases and J dropped 4 bases, with 8 bases sitting between them. Per the germline V gene, CDR1 is SGHTA and CDR2 is FQGTGA. This CDR3 has 13 amino acids. CDR3 sequence: CASSLGLADTQYF. CDR3 nucleotides: TGTGCCAGCAGCTTGGGCCTTGCAGATACGCAGTATTTT.